Reported below is one T cell receptor (beta chain). Its antigen remains undetermined. No much larger clone is present one base from it, and per-base qualities are unavailable. This sample was taken from a study of cytomegalovirus exposure and HLA in healthy donors (dated by TCRdb to about 2017). About the investigation overall: An earlier analysis of roughly 610 of the donors reported about 260 Gb of sequence data and about 120 million unique TCR beta sequences obtained from some 170 million T cells. Donor age, sex, ethnicity and CMV serostatus were collected together with the repertoire data. Roughly five DR-DQ haplotypes were handled as single units for association and clustering, since linkage in the cohort was strong. A later analysis re-analyzed previously published TCR beta repertoires from roughly 600 donors and added high-resolution HLA genotyping to study TCR occurrence patterns. Both class I and class II loci were covered by HLA typing, at four-digit resolution. Every repertoire in the discovery cohort had been generated on one and the same sequencing platform. The number of donors typed differed by locus, with roughly 629-640 for A, B, C, DRB1 and DQB1, roughly 520 for DQA1, under 610 for DPA1, and around 430 for DPB1. Roughly 310 gigabases of sequencing data and 70 million to 85 million unique TCR sequences were included in an early release covering about 700 HLA-typed donors. To decide whether each TCR beta V gene segment behaved as functional or pseudogenic, an earlier analysis of over 500 of the donors relied on high-throughput TCR beta sequencing. Along with the approximately 700-subject first cohort, a separate validation cohort of over 90 different subjects was used. A later genetic analysis took genome-wide SNP genotypes for about 60% of the roughly 670 donors and used that subset as a discovery cohort. High-throughput TCR immunosequencing, statistical association of individual TCRs with disease status, and machine learning were combined to predict cytomegalovirus infection status. Of the roughly 390 genotyped donors, approximately 82% fell in the genetic ancestry cluster associated with self-reported Caucasian donors. Across under 500 genotyped donors of the cohort, an average of roughly 230,000 unique TCR beta nucleotide sequences per donor were sequenced, and roughly 20% of those sequences were non-productive. The study aimed to test whether signatures of past pathogen exposure could be identified by cataloging public T cell receptors. Rather than using new phenotypic data, the later analysis identified candidate immune exposures from TCR beta sequences and from how often those sequences occurred across donors. Using immunosequencing, the study profiled T cell repertoires from around 670 subjects and related those repertoires to cytomegalovirus serostatus.

Summary of the overall study and its limitations: The only immune exposure information available for the cohort was CMV serostatus. A few of the identified cytomegalovirus-associated TCR beta chains were confirmed in vitro to be specific for cytomegalovirus antigens. Correlated functional status among segregating V segments might be attributable to linkage disequilibrium, but an unknown experimental factor could not be ruled out. Most CMV-associated TCR beta chains appeared to be HLA-restricted in a later analysis, and the HLA associations seemed to be driven largely by CMV exposure. A further reported finding was that TCR beta sequences accurately predicted the HLA-A and HLA-B alleles for most subjects in the first cohort. A later genetic analysis reported fewer N-insertions in productive TCRs among donors in an Asian-associated ancestry cluster than the roughly 700-donor mean. HLA typing was unavailable for some donors at each locus, so association tests used only the typed subset. The study listed 170 or so TCR beta chains as associated with cytomegalovirus. A cluster of highly shared sequence variants was judged likely to represent a technical artifact of the sequencing pipeline. In a later analysis, 16,951 TCR beta sequences were associated with specific HLA alleles at a false discovery rate of 0.05. A later analysis reported that several top co-occurrence clusters appeared linked to parvovirus B19, influenza, CMV and Epstein-Barr virus. Sequencing depth was assumed to be roughly uniform across donors in the presence/absence analyses, though that assumption may not hold. The classifier was reported to diagnose cytomegalovirus status with high specificity and sensitivity in both the original and validation cohorts. When HLA alleles, especially DR and DQ, strongly co-occurred, attributing TCR associations to individual alleles was difficult. In a later analysis, HLA-associated TCR beta chains showed more clonal expansion and lower generation probabilities than non-associated chains that were equally common. The authors suggested that the approach could potentially be generalized to other disease states and immunological phenotypes. Broadly in line with IMGT annotations, most TCR beta V segments showed up in productive rearrangements about 87% or about 30% of the time in an earlier analysis of roughly 590 of the donors. This cohort had only TCR beta chains sequenced, and the lack of alpha or paired-chain data limited which features could be detected. In a later genetic analysis, a missense DCLRE1C variant was associated with V-gene and J-gene trimming of TCR beta chains, and the association was replicated in an independent cohort. While some public TCRs were present in many individuals, most TCR sequences turned up only very rarely across donors. Roughly 15 rarely observed V segments, including chromosome 9 orphons, were excluded from the earlier analysis of several hundred of the donors because counts were too low. In a later analysis, TCR association rates were found to vary across HLA loci, with the most associated TCRs seen for DRB1 alleles and the fewest for HLA-C alleles.

Libraries were constructed by the immunoSEQ multiplex PCR assay. A mixture of 60 forward primers for TCR Vbeta segments and 13 reverse primers for TCR Jbeta segments was used in the multiplex PCR. Amplification of the CDR3 region of rearranged TCR beta genes was performed with a multiplex PCR assay on genomic DNA. The Illumina HiSeq System was used to sequence the amplified TCR beta libraries as 87-base-pair reads. The authors' pipeline ran thus. A later analysis counted 65 million to 90 million unique TCR beta chains across the roughly 700 repertoires, and around 9.9 million of these chains were shared by at least two donors. To remove PCR and sequencing errors, raw reads were error-corrected and collapsed into unique sequences using a nearest-neighbor algorithm that merged closely related sequences. V, D and J gene segments were assigned by aligning CDR3 sequences to IMGT reference sequences. For a sequence to be retained, a match of at least six nucleotides was required to both a V gene segment and a J gene segment. Rearrangements were called productive when the CDR3 lacked stop codons and stayed in frame with V and J; all others were non-productive. Following IMGT convention, CDR3 was defined as the stretch from the second conserved V-encoded cysteine to the conserved J-encoded phenylalanine. The earlier analysis of 500 to 750 of the donors excluded any sequence lacking an unambiguous match to a single V gene segment. In an earlier analysis of 587 of the donors, V segments were called functional above 56.7% productive rearrangements and were called segregating when the between-donor standard deviation exceeded 5%. A statistical classification framework was developed to diagnose cytomegalovirus status using the catalog of TCR beta chain sequences. V and J gene assignment, in a later analysis, came from comparing TCR nucleotide sequences with IMGT/GENE-DB human TR gene sequences. Using the TCRdist pipeline, a later analysis assigned CDR3 sequences along with most-parsimonious VDJ recombination scenarios. In a later analysis, each TCR beta chain was defined by its CDR3 amino acid sequence together with its V-gene family, and reads lacking a unique V-gene family were excluded. As a way to deal with suspected cross-contamination and a sequencing artifact, a later analysis dropped 450 to 700 nucleotide sequences that were highly shared and had low generation probability. In a later analysis, a clonal expansion index for each public chain was calculated from normalized within-repertoire ranks of inferred template counts. In a later analysis, generation probabilities were computed with a VDJ recombination model fitted to out-of-frame rearrangements, and the resulting probabilities were checked against IGoR. In a later analysis, hypergeometric tests were used to score TCR-TCR, TCR-HLA and TCR-CMV co-occurrence, with a repertoire-size bias correction applied to TCR pairs. To estimate false discovery rates, a later analysis permuted the HLA or CMV assignments 20 times. A later analysis grouped co-occurring TCRs with DBSCAN, adding TCRdist sequence similarity when clustering within HLA-allele-positive subsets. Repertoires with fewer than 30,000 or more than 120,000 public chains were left out of co-occurrence clustering, as were a few repertoires with anomalous nucleotide sharing. TCRdb provides this immuneACCESS table in a form limited to in-frame rearrangements. Some clones are lacking; in checked studies, under half of them reflect an unresolved V gene, and why the rest are absent is not known. That table supplies the V and J calls and clone size; D and trimming were determined from the DNA. The sample includes roughly 100,000 clones, with roughly 75% observed a single time. Of the sample, 2% to 3% falls within the top ten clones.

The cohort comprised approximately 700 healthy bone marrow donors. At the time of sampling, all cohort members were nominally healthy, though unrecorded immune exposures were likely present. The donor tested CMV seronegative, placing the donor among the roughly 350 seronegative members of the cohort. Every donor gave a peripheral blood sample, and the peripheral blood mononuclear cells from that sample were used for TCR beta sequencing. The Qiagen DNeasy Blood Extraction Kit was used to extract genomic DNA from the blood cell samples. The receptor was derived from a man in his forties in good health and CMV-seronegative. The sample taken for sequencing was PBMCs.

CDR3 reads: CASSLTGATETQYF. The DNA reads TGTGCCAGCAGCTTAACAGGGGCTACAGAGACCCAGTACTTC. The rearranged chain carries TRBV11-2 and TRBJ2-5, with 7 middle bases fitting TRBD1. Including cysteine and phenylalanine, the CDR3 has 14 amino acids. Only the CDR3 part of the read is kept: 42 bases, read in frame from the first base. Unmatched junction bases come to 4, with V trimmed by 2 bases and J by 4 bases. Reading the germline V gene gives CDR1 SGHAT and CDR2 FQNNGV. Where the CDR3 stops, the reference TRBV11-2 and TRBJ2-5 genes take over; the full variable domain is EAGVAQSPRYKIIEKRQSVAFWCNPISGHATLYWYQQILGQGPKLLIQFQNNGVVDDSQLPKDRFSAERLKGVDSTLKIQPAKLEDSAVYLCASSLTGATETQYFGPGTRLLVL.